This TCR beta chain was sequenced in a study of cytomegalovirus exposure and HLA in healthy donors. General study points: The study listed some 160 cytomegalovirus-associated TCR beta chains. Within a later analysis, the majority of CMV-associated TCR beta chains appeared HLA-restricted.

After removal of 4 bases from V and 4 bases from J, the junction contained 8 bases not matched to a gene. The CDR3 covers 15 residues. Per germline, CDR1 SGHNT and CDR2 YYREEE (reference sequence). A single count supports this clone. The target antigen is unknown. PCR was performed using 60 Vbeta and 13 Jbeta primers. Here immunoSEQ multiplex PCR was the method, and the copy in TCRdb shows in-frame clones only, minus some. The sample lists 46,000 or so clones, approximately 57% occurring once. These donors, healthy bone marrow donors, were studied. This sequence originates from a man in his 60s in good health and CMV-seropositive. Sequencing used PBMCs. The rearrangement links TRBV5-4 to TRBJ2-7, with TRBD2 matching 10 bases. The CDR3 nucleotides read TGTGCCAGCAGCCGAGATGGACTAGCGGATTACGAGCAGTACTTC. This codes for CASSRDGLADYEQYF.